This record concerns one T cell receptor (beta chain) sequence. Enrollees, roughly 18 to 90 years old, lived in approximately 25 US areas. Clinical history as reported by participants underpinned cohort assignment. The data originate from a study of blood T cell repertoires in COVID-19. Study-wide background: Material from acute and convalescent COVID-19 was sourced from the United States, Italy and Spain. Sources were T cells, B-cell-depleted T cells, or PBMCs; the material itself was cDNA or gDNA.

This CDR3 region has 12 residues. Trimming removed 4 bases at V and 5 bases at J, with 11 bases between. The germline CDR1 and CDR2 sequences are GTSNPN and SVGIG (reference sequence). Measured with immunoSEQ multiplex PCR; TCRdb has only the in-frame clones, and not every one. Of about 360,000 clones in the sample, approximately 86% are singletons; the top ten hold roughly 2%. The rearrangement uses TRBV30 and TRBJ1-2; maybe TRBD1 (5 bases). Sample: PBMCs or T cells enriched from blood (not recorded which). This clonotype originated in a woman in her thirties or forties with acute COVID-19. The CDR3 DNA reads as TGTGCCTGGATGGGGGAGGGATATGGCTACACCTTC. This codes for CAWMGEGYGYTF.